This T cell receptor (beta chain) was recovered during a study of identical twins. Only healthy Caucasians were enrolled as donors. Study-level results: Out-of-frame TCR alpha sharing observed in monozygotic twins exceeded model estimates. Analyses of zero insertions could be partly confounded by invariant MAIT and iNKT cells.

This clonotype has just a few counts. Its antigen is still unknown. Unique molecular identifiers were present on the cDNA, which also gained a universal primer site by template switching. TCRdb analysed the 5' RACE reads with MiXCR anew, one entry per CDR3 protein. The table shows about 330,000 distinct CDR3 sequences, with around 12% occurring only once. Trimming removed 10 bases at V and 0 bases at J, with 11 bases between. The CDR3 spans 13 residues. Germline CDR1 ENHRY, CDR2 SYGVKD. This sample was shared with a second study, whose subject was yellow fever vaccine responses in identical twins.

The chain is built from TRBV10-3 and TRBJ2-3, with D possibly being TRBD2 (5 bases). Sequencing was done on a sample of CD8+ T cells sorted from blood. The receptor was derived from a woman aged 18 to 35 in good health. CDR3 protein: CATGRTSTDTQYF. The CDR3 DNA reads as TGTGCCACCGGACGGACTAGCACAGATACGCAGTATTTT.